This entry concerns a single TCR beta chain. V lost 8 bases and J 0 bases, leaving 19 bases between the germline ends. CDR1 is KGHSH, CDR2 LQKENI, per germline. This CDR3 has 16 amino acids. The source of the sample is a study of blood T cell repertoires in COVID-19. Sequencing was performed with immunoSEQ multiplex PCR; in TCRdb, only in-frame clones are kept and a portion is missing. The profile shows approximately 120,000 clones, roughly four fifths of them singletons. Seattle's enrolled individuals joined amid active infection and were then monitored longitudinally. What was sequenced was peripheral blood. This chain joins TRBV18 and TRBJ1-2, with D perhaps matching TRBD1 (6 bases). This clonotype was sampled from a young man with COVID-19, enrolled during active disease. CDR3 nucleotides: TGTGCCAGCCCTAGACAGGAGGCCGATACTAACTATGGCTACACCTTC. This sequence encodes CASPRQEADTNYGYTF. The complete variable domain, with remaining parts taken from reference TRBV18 and TRBJ1-2, reads NAGVMQNPRHLVRRRGQEARLRCSPMKGHSHVYWYRQLPEEGLKFMVYLQKENIIDESGMPKERFSAEFPKEGPSILRIQQVVRGDSAAYFCASPRQEADTNYGYTFGSGTRLTVV.